These T cell receptor beta chains were read from a single sample in a study of blood T cell repertoires in COVID-19. Some clones are missing from TCRdb's copy, which holds only in-frame ones; the method was immunoSEQ multiplex PCR. The sample carries over 85,000 clones, over 80% recorded once. Sequencing was carried out using peripheral blood. The source of these receptors is a man in his forties or fifties with acute or convalescent COVID-19. Each CDR3 is given with its conserved first and last residue. Fields, in order: CDR3 protein, CDR3 DNA, J gene, V gene, D gene, clone size. D genes are given only for firm matches. Clone size appears in some rows only: once, few, many, or a class for an expanded clone.

CDR3aa: CASSEQQPRETQYF
CDR3nt: TGTGCCAGCAGTGAACAACAGCCTCGGGAGACCCAGTACTTC
j_gene: TRBJ2-5
v_gene: TRBV6-1
d_gene: -
abundance: -

CDR3aa: CASSPLNRGWNGYTF
CDR3nt: TGTGCCAGCAGCCCCCTGAACAGGGGTTGGAATGGCTACACCTTC
j_gene: TRBJ1-2
v_gene: TRBV3-1/TRBV3-2
d_gene: TRBD1
abundance: -

CDR3aa: CASGFQGLNPQHF
CDR3nt: TGTGCCAGCGGATTCCAGGGTTTAAATCCCCAGCATTTT
j_gene: TRBJ1-5
v_gene: TRBV2
d_gene: -
abundance: -

CDR3aa: CASSHGTAYQPQHF
CDR3nt: TGTGCCAGCAGTCACGGGACAGCATATCAGCCCCAGCATTTT
j_gene: TRBJ1-5
v_gene: TRBV6-6
d_gene: TRBD1
abundance: -

CDR3aa: CASSVLGVGTPAFF
CDR3nt: TGTGCCAGCAGCGTCCTGGGGGTGGGGACACCCGCTTTCTTT
j_gene: TRBJ1-1
v_gene: TRBV9
d_gene: -
abundance: -

CDR3aa: CASSSLGVAGGSEQFF
CDR3nt: TGTGCCAGCAGCTCCCTGGGGGTAGCGGGGGGATCTGAGCAGTTCTTC
j_gene: TRBJ2-1
v_gene: TRBV7-9
d_gene: TRBD2
abundance: -

CDR3aa: CASSRGQGSNQPQHF
CDR3nt: TGTGCCAGCAGCCGGGGACAGGGAAGCAATCAGCCCCAGCATTTT
j_gene: TRBJ1-5
v_gene: TRBV27
d_gene: TRBD1
abundance: -

CDR3aa: CASSVSGLSYEQYF
CDR3nt: TGTGCCAGCAGCGTCAGCGGGCTCTCCTACGAGCAGTACTTC
j_gene: TRBJ2-7
v_gene: TRBV9
d_gene: -
abundance: -

CDR3aa: CASSQDQGGTEAFF
CDR3nt: TGCGCCAGCAGCCAAGACCAGGGGGGCACTGAAGCTTTCTTT
j_gene: TRBJ1-1
v_gene: TRBV4-3
d_gene: TRBD1
abundance: -

CDR3aa: CASSSGGTGGTQPQHF
CDR3nt: TGTGCCAGCAGCTCAGGGGGGACAGGGGGCACTCAGCCCCAGCATTTT
j_gene: TRBJ1-5
v_gene: TRBV7-9
d_gene: TRBD1
abundance: -

CDR3aa: CASSQQGANQPQHF
CDR3nt: TGTGCCAGCAGCCAACAGGGGGCAAATCAGCCCCAGCATTTT
j_gene: TRBJ1-5
v_gene: TRBV7-2
d_gene: TRBD1
abundance: -

CDR3aa: CSASKRADTQYF
CDR3nt: TGCAGTGCTAGTAAGCGGGCAGATACGCAGTATTTT
j_gene: TRBJ2-3
v_gene: TRBV20-1
d_gene: -
abundance: once

CDR3aa: CASSQGSSGGVYEQFF
CDR3nt: TGCGCCAGCAGCCAGGGCTCTAGCGGGGGGGTCTATGAGCAGTTCTTC
j_gene: TRBJ2-1
v_gene: TRBV4-3
d_gene: TRBD2
abundance: -

CDR3aa: CASSQGVRTDTQYF
CDR3nt: TGTGCCAGCAGCCAAGGGGTACGGACAGATACGCAGTATTTT
j_gene: TRBJ2-3
v_gene: TRBV7-9
d_gene: -
abundance: -

CDR3aa: CASTAGGPSWNTEAFF
CDR3nt: TGTGCCAGCACGGCAGGGGGGCCGAGTTGGAACACTGAAGCTTTCTTT
j_gene: TRBJ1-1
v_gene: TRBV2
d_gene: TRBD1
abundance: few

CDR3aa: CASTSSGRLNTEAFF
CDR3nt: TGTGCCAGCACCTCGTCAGGCAGGCTGAACACTGAAGCTTTCTTT
j_gene: TRBJ1-1
v_gene: TRBV28
d_gene: -
abundance: once

CDR3aa: CASSPQGTSEWRADTQYF
CDR3nt: TGTGCCAGCAGTCCCCAGGGGACTAGCGAGTGGAGGGCAGATACGCAGTATTTT
j_gene: TRBJ2-3
v_gene: TRBV7-2
d_gene: TRBD2
abundance: -

CDR3aa: CAWTQGERQPQHF
CDR3nt: TGTGCCTGGACACAGGGGGAAAGGCAGCCCCAGCATTTT
j_gene: TRBJ1-5
v_gene: TRBV30
d_gene: TRBD1
abundance: -

CDR3aa: CASSPDRVGSPLHF
CDR3nt: TGTGCCAGCAGTCCTGACAGGGTGGGTTCACCCCTCCACTTT
j_gene: TRBJ1-6
v_gene: TRBV2
d_gene: TRBD1
abundance: -

CDR3aa: CASSPKLMSRVEQPQHF
CDR3nt: TGTGCCAGCTCACCAAAATTAATGTCCAGGGTTGAACAGCCCCAGCATTTT
j_gene: TRBJ1-5
v_gene: TRBV18
d_gene: -
abundance: -

CDR3aa: CASSPSAGMTDTQYF
CDR3nt: TGTGCCAGCAGTCCCTCAGCGGGTATGACAGATACGCAGTATTTT
j_gene: TRBJ2-3
v_gene: TRBV28
d_gene: -
abundance: -

CDR3aa: CASSRGYEQYF
CDR3nt: TGTGCCAGCAGCCGGGGGTACGAGCAGTACTTC
j_gene: TRBJ2-7
v_gene: TRBV21-1
d_gene: -
abundance: -

CDR3aa: CASSFGGGAGYTF
CDR3nt: TGTGCCAGCAGCTTCGGTGGGGGGGCTGGCTACACCTTC
j_gene: TRBJ1-2
v_gene: TRBV11-3
d_gene: -
abundance: -

CDR3aa: CASSIGVNEQFF
CDR3nt: TGTGCCAGTAGTATTGGAGTCAATGAGCAGTTCTTC
j_gene: TRBJ2-1
v_gene: TRBV19
d_gene: -
abundance: -

CDR3aa: CASSLQYRGHTEAFF
CDR3nt: TGTGCCAGCAGTTTACAGTACAGGGGGCACACTGAAGCTTTCTTT
j_gene: TRBJ1-1
v_gene: TRBV28
d_gene: TRBD1
abundance: few

CDR3aa: CASSLGVAGDQPQHF
CDR3nt: TGTGCCAGCAGCTTAGGGGTGGCAGGGGATCAGCCCCAGCATTTT
j_gene: TRBJ1-5
v_gene: TRBV7-2
d_gene: -
abundance: few

CDR3aa: CAIRESGTSKSSYNEQFF
CDR3nt: TGTGCCATCCGAGAATCTGGGACTAGCAAAAGCTCCTACAATGAGCAGTTCTTC
j_gene: TRBJ2-1
v_gene: TRBV10-3
d_gene: TRBD2
abundance: -

CDR3aa: CASSFGAEKLFF
CDR3nt: TGTGCCAGCAGTTTTGGGGCTGAAAAACTGTTTTTT
j_gene: TRBJ1-4
v_gene: TRBV28
d_gene: -
abundance: -

CDR3aa: CAWDPGDRYGYTF
CDR3nt: TGTGCCTGGGACCCGGGGGACAGATATGGCTACACCTTC
j_gene: TRBJ1-2
v_gene: TRBV30
d_gene: TRBD1
abundance: -

CDR3aa: CASMLQPNTEAFF
CDR3nt: TGTGCCAGCATGCTACAGCCGAACACTGAAGCTTTCTTT
j_gene: TRBJ1-1
v_gene: TRBV28
d_gene: -
abundance: -

CDR3aa: CASSVVLNPETQYF
CDR3nt: TGCGCCAGCAGTGTAGTCCTTAACCCGGAGACCCAGTACTTC
j_gene: TRBJ2-5
v_gene: TRBV10-2
d_gene: -
abundance: -

CDR3aa: CASAPGLAGSTDTQYF
CDR3nt: TGTGCCAGCGCCCCAGGGCTAGCGGGTTCCACAGATACGCAGTATTTT
j_gene: TRBJ2-3
v_gene: TRBV7-3
d_gene: TRBD2
abundance: -

CDR3aa: CASSYALGGRFPTNEKLFF
CDR3nt: TGTGCCAGCAGTTACGCACTCGGAGGGCGGTTTCCAACTAATGAAAAACTGTTTTTT
j_gene: TRBJ1-4
v_gene: TRBV6-2/TRBV6-3
d_gene: -
abundance: -

CDR3aa: CASSLVGLGANVLTF
CDR3nt: TGTGCCAGCAGCTTAGTTGGGCTCGGGGCCAACGTCCTGACTTTC
j_gene: TRBJ2-6
v_gene: TRBV7-2
d_gene: -
abundance: few

CDR3aa: CASSLTGTGGYTF
CDR3nt: TGTGCCAGCAGCTTAACAGGGACGGGCGGCTACACCTTC
j_gene: TRBJ1-2
v_gene: TRBV5-6
d_gene: -
abundance: -

CDR3aa: CASSEGAASYLAKNIQYF
CDR3nt: TGCGCCAGCAGTGAAGGGGCAGCTTCATATCTAGCCAAAAACATTCAGTACTTC
j_gene: TRBJ2-4
v_gene: TRBV5-1
d_gene: -
abundance: -

CDR3aa: CASSSPGSGYTF
CDR3nt: TGTGCCAGCAGTTCACCGGGGTCGGGCTACACCTTC
j_gene: TRBJ1-2
v_gene: TRBV6-2/TRBV6-3
d_gene: -
abundance: -

CDR3aa: CASSYSARGGRDTQYF
CDR3nt: TGTGCCAGCAGTTACTCGGCGCGGGGGGGCCGGGATACGCAGTATTTT
j_gene: TRBJ2-3
v_gene: TRBV6-5
d_gene: TRBD2
abundance: -

CDR3aa: CSVGDRLGTYGYTF
CDR3nt: TGCAGCGTGGGGGACAGGTTAGGTACCTATGGCTACACCTTC
j_gene: TRBJ1-2
v_gene: TRBV29-1
d_gene: TRBD1
abundance: -

CDR3aa: CASSPLMGLNEKLFF
CDR3nt: TGTGCCAGCAGTCCCCTAATGGGCCTTAATGAAAAACTGTTTTTT
j_gene: TRBJ1-4
v_gene: TRBV28
d_gene: -
abundance: -

CDR3aa: CASSLVSGGVTNEKLFF
CDR3nt: TGTGCCAGCAGCTTAGTATCGGGGGGGGTAACTAATGAAAAACTGTTTTTT
j_gene: TRBJ1-4
v_gene: TRBV7-2
d_gene: -
abundance: -

CDR3aa: CASSFGGREKLFF
CDR3nt: TGTGCCAGCAGTTTCGGGGGTAGAGAAAAACTGTTTTTT
j_gene: TRBJ1-4
v_gene: TRBV12-3/TRBV12-4
d_gene: -
abundance: -

CDR3aa: CASSRPLQGGTEAFF
CDR3nt: TGTGCCAGCAGTCGCCCCCTTCAGGGAGGCACTGAAGCTTTCTTT
j_gene: TRBJ1-1
v_gene: TRBV6-5
d_gene: -
abundance: -

CDR3aa: CASSTTGGNTEAFF
CDR3nt: TGTGCCAGTAGTACGACAGGGGGCAACACTGAAGCTTTCTTT
j_gene: TRBJ1-1
v_gene: TRBV19
d_gene: TRBD1
abundance: once

CDR3aa: CASSGGVLFF
CDR3nt: TGTGCCAGCAGTGGCGGGGTACTGTTTTTT
j_gene: TRBJ1-4
v_gene: TRBV25-1
d_gene: -
abundance: -

CDR3aa: CASRPGQAINQPQHF
CDR3nt: TGTGCCAGCAGGCCGGGACAGGCGATTAATCAGCCCCAGCATTTT
j_gene: TRBJ1-5
v_gene: TRBV5-8
d_gene: TRBD1
abundance: -

CDR3aa: CASSLATGFGELFF
CDR3nt: TGTGCCAGCAGTTTAGCGACGGGGTTTGGGGAGCTGTTTTTT
j_gene: TRBJ2-2
v_gene: TRBV27
d_gene: -
abundance: -

CDR3aa: CASSPTTNTEAFF
CDR3nt: TGTGCCAGCAGCCCGACAACGAACACTGAAGCTTTCTTT
j_gene: TRBJ1-1
v_gene: TRBV5-4
d_gene: -
abundance: -

CDR3aa: CASSITSGGTPGTDTQYF
CDR3nt: TGTGCCAGCAGCATCACTAGCGGGGGCACGCCCGGCACAGATACGCAGTATTTT
j_gene: TRBJ2-3
v_gene: TRBV5-8
d_gene: TRBD2
abundance: -

CDR3aa: CASSQELATPYGYTF
CDR3nt: TGCGCCAGCAGCCAAGAGCTGGCCACCCCCTATGGCTACACCTTC
j_gene: TRBJ1-2
v_gene: TRBV4-3
d_gene: -
abundance: few

CDR3aa: CASRDRSTYGYTF
CDR3nt: TGTGCCAGTCGGGACAGGAGCACCTATGGCTACACCTTC
j_gene: TRBJ1-2
v_gene: TRBV6-5
d_gene: TRBD1
abundance: -

CDR3aa: CASTPGHSGGVTDTQYF
CDR3nt: TGTGCCAGTACGCCTGGACATAGCGGGGGTGTAACAGATACGCAGTATTTT
j_gene: TRBJ2-3
v_gene: TRBV19
d_gene: TRBD2
abundance: -

CDR3aa: CASSQGLTGETQYF
CDR3nt: TGTGCCAGCAGCCAGGGACTAACCGGAGAGACCCAGTACTTC
j_gene: TRBJ2-5
v_gene: TRBV7-7
d_gene: TRBD2
abundance: -